Below, one T cell receptor (beta chain) is given with its context. Its specificity is unknown. Germline V CDR1 and CDR2: SGHVS, FNYEAQ. V lost 1 base, J lost 0 bases, and 7 bases lay in between. The CDR3 covers 15 residues. The record originates from a study of cytomegalovirus exposure and HLA in healthy donors. Across the study: One earlier analysis, a look at 150 million to 200 million T cells, found 117 million unique TCR beta sequences. Study-wide results and limits: Sequencing depth roughly uniform across donors was assumed in presence/absence analyses. CMV antigen specificity was confirmed in vitro for a few CMV-associated chains. The classifier was said to identify cytomegalovirus status with high specificity and sensitivity.

Primers included in the PCR were 60 Vbeta and 13 Jbeta primers. Generated by immunoSEQ multiplex PCR, the TCRdb table keeps only in-frame clones and is missing some. This sample carries 100,000 to 150,000 clones, around 74% of them seen once, and the ten largest clones take roughly 7%. Sequenced material: PBMCs. This sequence originates from a male donor in good health and CMV-seronegative. J is TRBJ2-1 and V is TRBV7-6; D not certain. Here the CDR3 DNA reads TGTGCCAGCAGCTTAGGCCCTAGCTCCTACAATGAGCAGTTCTTC. It yields the protein CASSLGPSSYNEQFF.